This is a list of T cell receptor beta chains from one sample in a study of T cell responses to AZD1222 COVID-19 vaccine. Sequencing was performed with immunoSEQ multiplex PCR; in TCRdb, only in-frame clones are kept and a portion is missing. The sample includes about 110,000 clones, about 87% seen only once; the top ten take 1.6%. The input for sequencing was peripheral blood, taken on day 0 of AZD1222 vaccination. Receptors originate from an adult in good health. The CDR3 runs from the conserved cysteine through the conserved F or W. The D gene is left open where the match is weak. Size values are once, few and many counts, or a class for expanded clones, and some rows have none.

J | V | D | size | DNA | CDR3
TRBJ1-1 | TRBV6-5 | . | few | TGTGCCAGCAGCCCGATGAACACTGAAGCTTTCTTT | CASSPMNTEAFF
TRBJ1-6 | TRBV5-1 | . | . | TGCGCCAGCAGTTCCGGGACCGCCAGCTCCTATAATTCACCCCTCCACTTT | CASSSGTASSYNSPLHF
TRBJ2-7 | TRBV4-2 | TRBD1 | . | TGTGCCAGCAGCCAACGCCGACAGGGGGACGAGCAGTACTTC | CASSQRRQGDEQYF
TRBJ2-2 | TRBV6-6 | . | once | TGTGCCAGCAGTTCCCGTGGGGAACCCGTACCCCGGGAGCTGTTTTTT | CASSSRGEPVPRELFF
TRBJ2-1 | TRBV9 | . | . | TGTGCCAGCAGCGTAGAACCACACTACAACAATGAGCAGTTCTTC | CASSVEPHYNNEQFF
TRBJ1-5 | TRBV2 | . | once | TGTGCCAGCAGTGAGGGTGGTGAGGGGCCGCCCCAGCATTTT | CASSEGGEGPPQHF
TRBJ2-1 | TRBV6-5 | . | . | TGTGCCAGCAACAGGGCAGGGGATGTTGGTGAGCAGTTCTTC | CASNRAGDVGEQFF
TRBJ1-2 | TRBV3-1/TRBV3-2 | . | . | TGTGCCAGCAGCCAAGCCGGGACGCGGGGCTATGGCTACACCTTC | CASSQAGTRGYGYTF
TRBJ1-2 | TRBV27 | . | once | TGTGCCAGCAGCCAGGGGAACTATGGCTACACCTTC | CASSQGNYGYTF
TRBJ2-1 | TRBV30 | . | . | TGTGCCTGGAGTGTACGGGTTAGCGGCCTCGCCTCCTACAATGAGCAGTTCTTC | CAWSVRVSGLASYNEQFF
TRBJ2-1 | TRBV11-3 | . | . | TGTGCCAGCAGCCGAGGTGGTGAGCAGTTCTTC | CASSRGGEQFF
TRBJ2-2 | TRBV5-6 | . | . | TGTGCCAGCAGCTTACGGTCCCCGATAGGGGAGCTGTTTTTT | CASSLRSPIGELFF
TRBJ1-4 | TRBV6-5 | TRBD1 | . | TGTGCCAGCAGGGAGGGACAGGGGAATGAAAAACTGTTTTTT | CASREGQGNEKLFF
TRBJ2-3 | TRBV7-6 | . | . | TGTGCCAGCAGCGATCGACCGACAGATACGCAGTATTTT | CASSDRPTDTQYF
TRBJ2-7 | TRBV5-6 | . | . | TGTGCCAGCAGCCCAGGGACCTACGAGCAGTACTTC | CASSPGTYEQYF
TRBJ2-2 | TRBV3-1/TRBV3-2 | . | . | TGTGCCAGCAGCCAAAGAGGTACCGGGGAGCTGTTTTTT | CASSQRGTGELFF
TRBJ1-2 | TRBV5-1 | . | . | TGCGCCAGCAGCAACCTGGACGGGGGGACCTATGGCTACACCTTC | CASSNLDGGTYGYTF
TRBJ2-1 | TRBV7-8 | . | few | TGTGCCAGCAGCCCAAATGGGGGGAGCTCCTACAATGAGCAGTTCTTC | CASSPNGGSSYNEQFF
TRBJ1-1 | TRBV2 | . | . | TGTGCCAGCAGTGGTTGGGGGGATATGAACACTGAAGCTTTCTTT | CASSGWGDMNTEAFF
TRBJ2-7 | TRBV6-6 | . | . | TGTGCCAGCAGTTATAGCACGATCGAGCAGTACTTC | CASSYSTIEQYF
TRBJ1-5 | TRBV4-1 | . | . | TGCGCCAGCAGCCAAGGGGTCAATCAGCCCCAGCATTTT | CASSQGVNQPQHF
TRBJ2-7 | TRBV19 | . | . | TGTGCCAGTAGTCCCTTCGGGGGATCCACCTACGAGCAGTACTTC | CASSPFGGSTYEQYF
TRBJ1-4 | TRBV7-9 | . | . | TGTGCCAGCAGCTTAGAGCCAGGGGCTAATGAAAAACTGTTTTTT | CASSLEPGANEKLFF
TRBJ1-2 | TRBV5-1 | . | once | TGCGCCAGCAGCTTACAGGGAGGGTATGGCTACACCTTC | CASSLQGGYGYTF
TRBJ2-7 | TRBV5-4 | . | . | TGTGCCAGCAGCTTGGCCGGACATGGGGGGCACGAGCAGTACTTC | CASSLAGHGGHEQYF
TRBJ2-6 | TRBV27 | TRBD1 | . | TGTGCCAGCAGTCCTGATGACAGGGCTGGGGCCAACGTCCTGACTTTC | CASSPDDRAGANVLTF
TRBJ2-3 | TRBV12-3/TRBV12-4 | . | . | TGTGCCATGCGACTAGCAGATACGCAGTATTTT | CAMRLADTQYF
TRBJ1-3 | TRBV5-4 | . | . | TGTGCCAGCAGCTTGGATCGGGGGTTAGGAAACACCATATATTTT | CASSLDRGLGNTIYF
TRBJ2-1 | TRBV7-2 | TRBD2 | . | TGTGCCAGCAGCTTCTCCGGGACTAGCGGGGTTTACAATGAGCAGTTCTTC | CASSFSGTSGVYNEQFF
TRBJ2-3 | TRBV13 | TRBD1 | . | TGTGCCAGCAGCGCCGGGACAGGGCGAGGAGATACGCAGTATTTT | CASSAGTGRGDTQYF
TRBJ2-7 | TRBV27 | TRBD2 | once | TGTGCCACTCAGGGAGGCGGGGGGGTCCACGAGCAGTACTTC | CATQGGGGVHEQYF
TRBJ1-1 | TRBV5-1 | . | . | TGCGCCAGCAGCTCCGGACAGCCGAACACTGAAGCTTTCTTT | CASSSGQPNTEAFF
TRBJ1-2 | TRBV6-5 | TRBD1 | . | TGTGCCAGCAGTTACAGTGGCAGGGGGCTTGGCTACACCTTC | CASSYSGRGLGYTF
TRBJ1-5 | TRBV5-1 | . | . | TGCGCCAGCAGGGAATCAAGCAATCAGCCCCAGCATTTT | CASRESSNQPQHF
TRBJ1-2 | TRBV7-2 | TRBD1 | . | TGTGCCAGCAGCTCCTTCCGGGACAGCTATGGCTACACCTTC | CASSSFRDSYGYTF
TRBJ1-2 | TRBV4-1 | . | . | TGCGCCAGCAGCCAAGAAGAGGTTCAGGTGATCTATGGCTACACCTTC | CASSQEEVQVIYGYTF
TRBJ1-5 | TRBV10-2 | . | . | TGCGCCAGCAGTGAGTCCCCAGGGACGAATCAGCCCCAGCATTTT | CASSESPGTNQPQHF
TRBJ1-2 | TRBV6-5 | . | . | TGTGCCAGCAGTTACTCGGGGGGACATCAGGGCTACACCTTC | CASSYSGGHQGYTF
TRBJ2-1 | TRBV7-9 | . | . | TGTGCCAGCAGCTTAGCGATGGGAGCACACAATGAGCAGTTCTTC | CASSLAMGAHNEQFF
TRBJ1-2 | TRBV5-6 | TRBD1 | . | TGTGCCAGCAGCTTCCCTCCGCGAACAGGGGACTATGGCTACACCTTC | CASSFPPRTGDYGYTF